The 16 T cell receptor beta chains listed next were all sequenced from one sample in a study of a mutant IDH1 vaccine in newly diagnosed glioma. As for time point: baseline, week 1 (first vaccination visit). Specified treatment: pre-vaccination baseline after standard-of-care therapy. TCRdb's copy holds only in-frame clones and misses some; the assay was immunoSEQ multiplex PCR. The sample holds tens of thousands of clones, less than 90% seen once. Here the sequenced sample was PBMCs, taken from a glioma patient treated with radiotherapy, temozolomide or both. These receptor sequences come from a middle-aged woman with glioma.

The J gene is TRBJ1-1, the V gene TRBV10-3; a possible D gene is TRBD1 (5 bases). The V end was cut by 2 bases, the J end by 5 bases, with 12 bases between. Germline CDR1 and CDR2: ENHRY and SYGVKD. There are 14 residues in the CDR3. The CDR3 reads CAISERQFVTEAFF. In DNA form, the CDR3 reads TGTGCCATCAGTGAGAGACAGTTCGTTACTGAAGCTTTCTTT.

The rearrangement links TRBV7-2 to TRBJ1-2; D is uncertain. The CDR3 is made up of 12 amino acids. V was cut by 0 bases and J by 7 bases, with 6 bases left in between. The V gene's germline CDR1 is SGHTA and CDR2 FQGNSA. DNA for the CDR3: TGTGCCAGCAGCTTAGCGGGGTTTGGCTACACCTTC. It yields the protein CASSLAGFGYTF.

The chain employs TRBV7-9 and TRBJ2-7; D may match TRBD1 or TRBD2 (5 bases each). The CDR3 sequence is 15 residues long. The germline CDR1 and CDR2 sequences are SEHNR and FQNEAQ (reference sequence). Trimming pared 5 bases from V and 2 bases from J, leaving 16 bases between. As DNA, the CDR3 is TGTGCCAGCAGCACTAACCGGGACGGGCCCTACGAGCAGTACTTC. Translating it yields CASSTNRDGPYEQYF.

V and J are TRBV4-1 and TRBJ1-2, with a tentative D call TRBD1 (6 bases). The CDR3 runs to 15 residues. V was shortened by 1 base and J by 3 bases, with 12 bases between the two germline ends. Germline CDR1 MGHRA, CDR2 YSYEKL. The CDR3 is CASSQVGGADYGYTF. The CDR3 DNA follows: TGCGCCAGCAGCCAAGTCGGGGGCGCGGACTATGGCTACACCTTC.

CDR3 in DNA: TGTGCCTGGAGTGTTAATGGGGTTTCTAATGAAAAACTGTTTTTT. This gives the protein CAWSVNGVSNEKLFF. The V and J genes are TRBV30 and TRBJ1-4; D not resolved. Germline V gives CDR1 GTSNPN, CDR2 SVGIG (reference sequence). The CDR3 consists of 15 residues. Trimming took 0 bases from V and 3 from J, leaving 11 bases between them.

The gene calls are TRBV27 and TRBJ2-1; D might be TRBD1 (6 bases). Germline V gives CDR1 MNHEY, CDR2 SMNVEV (reference sequence). Trimming left V 3 bases short and J 7 bases short, with 16 bases between. CDR3 size: 15 residues. CDR3 nucleotide sequence: TGTGCCAGCAGTTTGGGGCCAGGGGTTGCAAATGAGCAGTTCTTC. Its translation is CASSLGPGVANEQFF.

This clone was recorded only once. The chain links TRBV5-6 to TRBJ1-1; D is undetermined. The V and J ends lost 4 bases and 4 bases respectively, with 11 bases between them. Germline CDR1 and CDR2: SGHDT and YYEEEE. CDR3 size: 13 residues. This CDR3 is CASSTNPITEAFF. The CDR3 coding sequence is TGTGCCAGCAGCACAAATCCCATCACTGAAGCTTTCTTT.

V usage is TRBV9 and J usage is TRBJ2-1; the D gene is possibly TRBD1 (5 bases). The CDR3 length is 14 residues. V was pared by 0 bases and J by 6 bases, with 10 bases between. The germline CDR1 and CDR2 sequences are SGDLS and YYNGEE. CDR3 sequence reads: CASSVGDSPNEQFF. For the CDR3, the DNA is TGTGCCAGCAGCGTAGGCGACAGCCCCAATGAGCAGTTCTTC.

The rearrangement links TRBV20-1 to TRBJ2-7; D is perhaps TRBD1 (7 bases). The germline gives CDR1 DFQATT, CDR2 SNEGSKA (reference sequence). Trimming pared 5 bases from V and 5 bases from J, leaving 10 bases between. The CDR3 spans 11 residues. CDR3 in DNA: TGCAGTGCTTCAGGGGGGAACGAGCAGTACTTC. Amino acid sequence: CSASGGNEQYF.

CDR3 bases: TGTGCCACCAGCAGAGATCAGGGGCAGCCCTATGGCTACACCTTC. Translating gives CATSRDQGQPYGYTF. The chain recombines TRBV15 with TRBJ1-2, with D maybe TRBD1 (6 bases). The length of the CDR3 is 15 residues. Per germline, CDR1 LNHNV and CDR2 YYDKDF (reference sequence). The V and J ends lost 0 bases and 4 bases respectively, with 12 bases between them.

The CDR3 DNA sequence: TGTGCCAGCAGCAGACAGAACACTGAAGCTTTCTTT. It yields the protein CASSRQNTEAFF. V usage is TRBV6-6 and J usage is TRBJ1-1; D not resolved. There are 12 residues in the CDR3. Germline V gene data show CDR1 as MNHNY and CDR2 as SVGAGI (reference sequence). Trimming removed 6 bases from V and 1 base from J, with 6 bases in between.

This chain connects TRBV5-4 to TRBJ2-5; D is unresolved. V gave up 3 bases and J gave up 2 bases, with 8 bases separating them. The germline V gene encodes CDR1 SGHNT and CDR2 YYREEE (reference sequence). CDR3 size: 13 residues. The CDR3 nucleotides read TGTGCCAGCAGCTCGCCGACTCAAGAGACCCAGTACTTC. Encoded protein: CASSSPTQETQYF.

The chain joins TRBV4-1 to TRBJ2-7; TRBD1 matches 10 bases. The CDR3 is 14 residues long. Germline-derived CDR1 and CDR2 are MGHRA and YSYEKL. Trimming removed 1 base from V and 5 bases from J; junction bases left unmatched: 2. The CDR3 reads CASSQGTGGDEQYF. CDR3 coding DNA: TGCGCCAGCAGCCAAGGGACAGGGGGTGACGAGCAGTACTTC.

The gene calls are TRBV7-2 and TRBJ2-1; TRBD1 matches 8 bases. The CDR3 runs 13 residues. Trimming at V came to 5 bases and at J to 9 bases, leaving 6 bases not matched to a gene. CDR1 SGHTA and CDR2 FQGNSA come from the germline V gene. The CDR3 DNA sequence: TGTGCCAGCAGCACGCAGGGGGCTGGTGAGCAGTTCTTC. Protein: CASSTQGAGEQFF. The full variable domain, its missing parts supplied by reference TRBV7-2 and TRBJ2-1, is GAGVSQSPSNKVTEKGKDVELRCDPISGHTALYWYRQSLGQGLEFLIYFQGNSAPDKSGLPSDRFSAERTGGSVSTLTIQRTQQEDSAVYLCASSTQGAGEQFFGPGTRLTVL.

The V and J genes are TRBV2 and TRBJ1-2, with 8 positions matching TRBD1. The CDR3 loop spans 12 amino acids. V was pared by 7 bases and J by 8 bases, with 6 bases of the junction left unmatched. The germline gives CDR1 SNHLY, CDR2 FYNNEI. The CDR3: CASISTGEGYTF. The CDR3 DNA is TGTGCCAGCATTTCGACAGGGGAAGGCTACACCTTC.

V usage is TRBV6-4 and J usage is TRBJ1-2, with D possibly being TRBD1 (6 bases). The CDR3 has 13 residues. V shed 3 bases and J shed 8 bases, with 13 bases lying between them. Germline CDR1 is MRHNA and CDR2 is SNTAGT. The CDR3 DNA follows: TGTGCCAGCAGTGATGCCAGGGGAAGAGGCTACACCTTC. Its translation is CASSDARGRGYTF.